This T cell receptor beta chain is from a study of response to subunit inactivated influenza vaccine. Germline lookup yields CDR1 DFQATT and CDR2 SNEGSKA (reference sequence). Between the trimmed V and J ends, which lost 6 bases and 4 bases, there was a span of 13 bases. The CDR3 is 13 amino acids. Study-wide results and limits: A suggestion made by the authors is that each seasonal influenza vaccination recruits few new T cells.

In TCRdb, the RT-PCR reads were re-called with MiXCR into one record per CDR3 protein. The data contain 710,000 or so distinct CDR3 sequences, roughly 14% of them seen just once; the ten biggest clones take up approximately 10%. Turning to this clonotype: Its antigen is currently unknown.

The chain recombines TRBV20-1 with TRBJ2-1; the D gene could be TRBD1 or TRBD2 (5 bases each). The sample in question was PBMCs from blood, obtained about 11 days after vaccination. This sequence originates from a man in his fifties who received an inactivated influenza vaccine. CDR3 DNA: TGCAGTGCCACCGGGACCTTTTACAATGAGCAGTTCTTC. Its protein is CSATGTFYNEQFF.